This T cell receptor (beta chain) originates from a study of blood T cell repertoires in COVID-19. Looking at the study overall: Acute and convalescent COVID-19 specimens originated in the United States, Italy and Spain. In each case, the material was cDNA or gDNA derived from T cells, B-cell-depleted T cells, or PBMCs.

In germline, CDR1 is SGHRS, CDR2 YFSETQ. CDR3 size: 15 residues. The ends were cut back, 7 bases at V and 1 base at J, with 16 bases in the middle. Under the authors' procedure: The authors estimated nucleated cell counts from reference gene primer amplification. Sequencing was performed with immunoSEQ multiplex PCR; in TCRdb, only in-frame clones are kept and a portion is missing. The V and J calls and clone size are taken from that table; D and trimming were inferred from the DNA. Of roughly 120,000 clones listed, more than 80% are singletons. The TCR comes from a human donor in a cohort sampled during active COVID-19. Material: peripheral blood. V gene TRBV5-1 combines with J gene TRBJ2-3; D may be TRBD1 (5 bases). The CDR3 DNA is TGCGCCAGCGCTGGGGCGGCCTGGGGCACAGATACGCAGTATTTT. Amino acids: CASAGAAWGTDTQYF.